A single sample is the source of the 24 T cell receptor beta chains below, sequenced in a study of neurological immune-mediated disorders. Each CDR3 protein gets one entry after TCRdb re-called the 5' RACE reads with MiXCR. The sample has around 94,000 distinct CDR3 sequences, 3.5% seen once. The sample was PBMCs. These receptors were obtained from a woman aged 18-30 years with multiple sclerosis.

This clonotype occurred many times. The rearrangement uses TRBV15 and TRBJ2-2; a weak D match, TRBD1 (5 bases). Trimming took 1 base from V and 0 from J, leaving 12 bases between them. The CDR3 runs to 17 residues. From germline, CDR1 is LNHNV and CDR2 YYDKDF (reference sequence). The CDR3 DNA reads TGTGCCACCAGCAGAGGTAGAGAAGGGGCGAACACCGGGGAGCTGTTTTTT. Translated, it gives CATSRGREGANTGELFF.

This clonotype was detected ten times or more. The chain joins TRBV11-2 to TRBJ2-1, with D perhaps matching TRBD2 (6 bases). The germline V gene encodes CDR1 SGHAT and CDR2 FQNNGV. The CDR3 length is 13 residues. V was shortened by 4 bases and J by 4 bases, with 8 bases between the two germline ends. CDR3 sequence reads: CASSWRDYNEQFF. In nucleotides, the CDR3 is TGTGCCAGCAGCTGGCGGGATTACAATGAGCAGTTCTTC.

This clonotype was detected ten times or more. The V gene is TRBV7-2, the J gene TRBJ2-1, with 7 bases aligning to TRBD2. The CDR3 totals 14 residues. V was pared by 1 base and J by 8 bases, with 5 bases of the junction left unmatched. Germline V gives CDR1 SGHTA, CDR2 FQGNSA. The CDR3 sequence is CASSLVGGVDEQFF. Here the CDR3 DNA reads TGTGCCAGCAGCTTAGTTGGGGGGGTTGATGAGCAGTTCTTC.

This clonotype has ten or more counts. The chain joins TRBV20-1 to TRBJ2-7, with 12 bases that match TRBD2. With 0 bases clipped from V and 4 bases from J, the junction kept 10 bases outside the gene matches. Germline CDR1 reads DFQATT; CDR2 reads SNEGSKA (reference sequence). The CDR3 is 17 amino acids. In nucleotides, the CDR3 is TGCAGTGCTAGAGATCTCTCCCGGACTAGCGGGAATTACGAGCAGTACTTC. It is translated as CSARDLSRTSGNYEQYF.

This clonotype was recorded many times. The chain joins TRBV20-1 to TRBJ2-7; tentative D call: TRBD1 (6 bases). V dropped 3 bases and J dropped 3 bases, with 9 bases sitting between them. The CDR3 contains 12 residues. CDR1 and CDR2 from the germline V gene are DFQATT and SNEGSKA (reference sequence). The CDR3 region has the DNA TGCAGTGCTAGGAGACAGGACTACGAGCAGTACTTC. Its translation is CSARRQDYEQYF.

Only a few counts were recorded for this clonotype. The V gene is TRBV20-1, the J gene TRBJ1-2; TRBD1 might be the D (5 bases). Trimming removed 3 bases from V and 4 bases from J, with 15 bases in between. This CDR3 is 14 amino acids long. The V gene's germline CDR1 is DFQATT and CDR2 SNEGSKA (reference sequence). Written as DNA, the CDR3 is TGCAGTGCTAGTAGACGGCAGGGCATCTATGGCTACACCTTC. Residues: CSASRRQGIYGYTF.

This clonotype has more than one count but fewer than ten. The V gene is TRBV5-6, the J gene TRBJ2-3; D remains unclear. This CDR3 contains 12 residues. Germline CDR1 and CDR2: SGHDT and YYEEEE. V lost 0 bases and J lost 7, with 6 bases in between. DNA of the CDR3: TGTGCCAGCAGCTTGGGGGCGTATACGCAGTATTTT. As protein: CASSLGAYTQYF. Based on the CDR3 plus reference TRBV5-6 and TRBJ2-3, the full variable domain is DAGVTQSPTHLIKTRGQQVTLRCSPKSGHDTVSWYQQALGQGPQFIFQYYEEEERQRGNFPDRFSGHQFPNYSSELNVNALLLGDSALYLCASSLGAYTQYFGPGTRLTVL.

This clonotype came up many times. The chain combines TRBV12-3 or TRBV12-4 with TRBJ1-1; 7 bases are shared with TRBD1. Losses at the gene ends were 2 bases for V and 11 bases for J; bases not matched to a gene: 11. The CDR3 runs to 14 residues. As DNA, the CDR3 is TGTGCCAGCAGTTTACGAGCAGGGGGATGGGTGGCTTTCTTT. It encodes CASSLRAGGWVAFF.

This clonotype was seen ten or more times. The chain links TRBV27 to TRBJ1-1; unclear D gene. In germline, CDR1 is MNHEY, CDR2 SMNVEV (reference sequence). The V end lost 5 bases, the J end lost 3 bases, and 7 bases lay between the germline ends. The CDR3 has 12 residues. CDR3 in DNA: TGTGCCAGCAGTCCGGGGTACACTGAAGCTTTCTTT. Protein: CASSPGYTEAFF.

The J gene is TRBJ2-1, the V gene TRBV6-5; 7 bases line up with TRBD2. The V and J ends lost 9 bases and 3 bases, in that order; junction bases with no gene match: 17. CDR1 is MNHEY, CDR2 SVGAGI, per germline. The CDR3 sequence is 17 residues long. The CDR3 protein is CASSLSGGLTDYNEQFF. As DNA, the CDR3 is TGTGCCAGTAGTCTCTCGGGGGGATTAACGGACTACAATGAGCAGTTCTTC.

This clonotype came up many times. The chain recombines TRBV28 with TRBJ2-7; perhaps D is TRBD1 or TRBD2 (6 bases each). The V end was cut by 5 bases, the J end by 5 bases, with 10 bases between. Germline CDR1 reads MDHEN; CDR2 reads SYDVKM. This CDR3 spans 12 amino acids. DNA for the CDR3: TGTGCCAGCAGTGGGGGGACACACGAGCAGTACTTC. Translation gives CASSGGTHEQYF.

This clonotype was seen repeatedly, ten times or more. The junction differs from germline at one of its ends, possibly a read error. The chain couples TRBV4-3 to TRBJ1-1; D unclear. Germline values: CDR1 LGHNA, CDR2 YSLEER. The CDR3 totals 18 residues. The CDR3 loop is CASSQDLPFGYGNAEAFF. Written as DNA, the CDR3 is TGCGCCAGCAGCCAAGATCTTCCTTTTGGATACGGGAACGCTGAAGCTTTCTTT.

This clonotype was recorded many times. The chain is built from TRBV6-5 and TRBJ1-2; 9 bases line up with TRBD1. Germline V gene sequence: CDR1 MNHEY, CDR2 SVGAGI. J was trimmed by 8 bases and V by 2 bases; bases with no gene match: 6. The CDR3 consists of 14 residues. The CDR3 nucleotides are TGTGCCAGCAGTTACGGGACAGGGAATAAGGGCTACACCTTC. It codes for CASSYGTGNKGYTF.

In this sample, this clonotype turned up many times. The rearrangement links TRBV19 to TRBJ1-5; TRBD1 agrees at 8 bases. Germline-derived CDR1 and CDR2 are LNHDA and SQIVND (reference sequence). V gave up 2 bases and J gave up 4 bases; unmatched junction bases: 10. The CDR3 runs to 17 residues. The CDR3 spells CASSILRTGSRNQPQHF. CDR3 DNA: TGTGCCAGTAGTATATTGAGGACAGGGAGCCGTAATCAGCCCCAGCATTTT.

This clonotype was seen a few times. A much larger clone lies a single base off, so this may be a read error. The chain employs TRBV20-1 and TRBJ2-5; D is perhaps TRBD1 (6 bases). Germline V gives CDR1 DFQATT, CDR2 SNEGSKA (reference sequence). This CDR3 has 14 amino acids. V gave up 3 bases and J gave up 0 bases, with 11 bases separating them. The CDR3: CSASGTNNQETQYF. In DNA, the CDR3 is TGCAGTGCTAGCGGGACAAATAACCAAGAGACCCAGTACTTC.

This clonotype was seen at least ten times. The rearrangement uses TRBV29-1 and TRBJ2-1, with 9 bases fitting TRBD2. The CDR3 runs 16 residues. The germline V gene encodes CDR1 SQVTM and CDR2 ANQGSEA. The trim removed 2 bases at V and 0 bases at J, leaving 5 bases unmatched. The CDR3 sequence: CSVELAGLSSYNEQFF. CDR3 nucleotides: TGCAGCGTTGAACTAGCGGGACTGAGCTCCTACAATGAGCAGTTCTTC.

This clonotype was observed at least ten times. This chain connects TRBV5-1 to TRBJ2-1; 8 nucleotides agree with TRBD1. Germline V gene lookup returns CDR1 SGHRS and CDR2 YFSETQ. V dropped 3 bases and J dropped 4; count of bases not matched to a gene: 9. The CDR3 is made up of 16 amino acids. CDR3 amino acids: CASSSGIGTGYNEQFF. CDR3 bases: TGCGCCAGCAGCTCGGGCATCGGGACAGGATACAATGAGCAGTTCTTC.

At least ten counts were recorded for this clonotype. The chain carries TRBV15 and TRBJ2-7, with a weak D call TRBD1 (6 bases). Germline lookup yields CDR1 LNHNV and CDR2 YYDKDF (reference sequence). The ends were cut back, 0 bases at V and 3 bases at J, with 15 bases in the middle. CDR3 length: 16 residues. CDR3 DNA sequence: TGTGCCACCAGCAGAGATGCCCAGACAGGTGTCTACGAGCAGTACTTC. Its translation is CATSRDAQTGVYEQYF.

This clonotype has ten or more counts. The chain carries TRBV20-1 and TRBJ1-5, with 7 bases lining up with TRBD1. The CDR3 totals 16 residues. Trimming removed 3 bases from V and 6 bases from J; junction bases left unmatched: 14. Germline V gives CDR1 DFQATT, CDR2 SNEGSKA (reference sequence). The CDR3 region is CSASSPGQIFTQPQHF. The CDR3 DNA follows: TGCAGTGCTAGCTCTCCGGGACAGATCTTTACTCAGCCCCAGCATTTT.

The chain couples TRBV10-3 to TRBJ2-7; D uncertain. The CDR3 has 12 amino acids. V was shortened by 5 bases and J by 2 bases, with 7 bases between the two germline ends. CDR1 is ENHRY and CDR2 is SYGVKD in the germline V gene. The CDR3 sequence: CAISSVTYEQYF. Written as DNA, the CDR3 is TGTGCCATCAGTTCGGTAACCTACGAGCAGTACTTC.

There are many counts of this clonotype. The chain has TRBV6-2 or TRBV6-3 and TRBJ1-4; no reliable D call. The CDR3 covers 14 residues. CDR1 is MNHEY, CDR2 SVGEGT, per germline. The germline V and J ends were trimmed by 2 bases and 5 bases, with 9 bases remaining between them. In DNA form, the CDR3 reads TGTGCCAGCAGTTACGTGGTGGAGAATGAAAAACTGTTTTTT. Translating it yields CASSYVVENEKLFF.

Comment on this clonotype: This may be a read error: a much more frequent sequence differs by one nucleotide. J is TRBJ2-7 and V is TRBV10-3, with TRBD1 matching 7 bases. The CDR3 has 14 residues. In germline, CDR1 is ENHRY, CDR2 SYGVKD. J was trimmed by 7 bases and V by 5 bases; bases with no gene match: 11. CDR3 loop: CAISPGKGAWEQYF. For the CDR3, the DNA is TGTGCCATCAGTCCGGGAAAGGGGGCTTGGGAGCAGTACTTC.

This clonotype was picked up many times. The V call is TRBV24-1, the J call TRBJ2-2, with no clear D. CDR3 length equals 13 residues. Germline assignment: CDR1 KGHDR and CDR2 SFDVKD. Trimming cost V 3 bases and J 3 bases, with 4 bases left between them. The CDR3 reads CATSDTYTGELFF. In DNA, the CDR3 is TGTGCCACCAGTGATACCTACACCGGGGAGCTGTTTTTT.

The DNA of the CDR3 is TGTGCCAGCAGTGAAGCTCCCCAGAGAGAAAAACTGTTTTTT. Residues: CASSEAPQREKLFF. The chain carries TRBV6-1 and TRBJ1-4; D is unclear. Germline lookup yields CDR1 MNHNS and CDR2 SASEGT. Trimming took 0 bases from V and 8 from J, leaving 10 bases between them. The CDR3 is made up of 14 amino acids.